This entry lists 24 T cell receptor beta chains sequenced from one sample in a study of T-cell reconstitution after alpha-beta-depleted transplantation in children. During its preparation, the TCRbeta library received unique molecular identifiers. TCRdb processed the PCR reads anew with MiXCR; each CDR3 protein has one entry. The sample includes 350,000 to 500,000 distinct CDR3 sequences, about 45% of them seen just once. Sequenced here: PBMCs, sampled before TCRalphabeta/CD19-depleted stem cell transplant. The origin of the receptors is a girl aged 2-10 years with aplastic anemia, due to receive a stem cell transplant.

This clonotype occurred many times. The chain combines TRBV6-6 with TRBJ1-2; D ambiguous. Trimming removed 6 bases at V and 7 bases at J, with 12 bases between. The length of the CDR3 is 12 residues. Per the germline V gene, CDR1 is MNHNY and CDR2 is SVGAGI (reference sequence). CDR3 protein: CASRLADGGYTF. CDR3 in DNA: TGTGCCAGCAGATTAGCGGACGGTGGCTACACCTTC.

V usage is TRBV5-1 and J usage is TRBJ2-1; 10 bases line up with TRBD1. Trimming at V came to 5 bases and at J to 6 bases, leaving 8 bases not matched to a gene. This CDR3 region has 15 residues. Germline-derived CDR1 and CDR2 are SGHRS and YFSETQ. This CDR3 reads CASSPGQGSPNEQFF. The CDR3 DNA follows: TGCGCCAGCAGTCCGGGACAGGGGAGTCCCAATGAGCAGTTCTTC.

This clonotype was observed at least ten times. The CDR3 DNA follows: TGTGCCAGCAGTGAGCGGGGCACAGATACGCAGTATTTT. Amino acids: CASSERGTDTQYF. This chain joins TRBV6-1 and TRBJ2-3; the D gene is possibly TRBD2 (5 bases). V was pared by 3 bases and J by 1 base, with 5 bases between. CDR3 length equals 13 residues. Germline loops: CDR1 MNHNS, CDR2 SASEGT.

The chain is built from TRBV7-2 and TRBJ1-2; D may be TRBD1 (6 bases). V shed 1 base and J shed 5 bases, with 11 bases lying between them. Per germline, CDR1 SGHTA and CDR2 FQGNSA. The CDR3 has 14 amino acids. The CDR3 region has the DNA TGTGCCAGCAGCTTAGTAGGAGGGGGGTATGGCTACACCTTC. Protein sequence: CASSLVGGGYGYTF.

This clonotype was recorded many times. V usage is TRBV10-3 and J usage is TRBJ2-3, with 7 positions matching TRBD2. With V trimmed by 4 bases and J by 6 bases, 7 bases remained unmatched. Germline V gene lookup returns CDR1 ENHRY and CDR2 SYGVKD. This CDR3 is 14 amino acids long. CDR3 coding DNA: TGTGCCATCAGTGGGGGAGGGGAGAAGGATACGCAGTATTTT. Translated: CAISGGGEKDTQYF.

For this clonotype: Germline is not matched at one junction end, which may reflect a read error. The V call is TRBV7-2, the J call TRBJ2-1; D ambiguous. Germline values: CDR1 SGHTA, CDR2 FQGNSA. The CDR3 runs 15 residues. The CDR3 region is CASSFGGIVVDEQLF. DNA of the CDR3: TGTGCCAGCAGCTTTGGTGGGATAGTAGTCGATGAGCAGCTCTTC.

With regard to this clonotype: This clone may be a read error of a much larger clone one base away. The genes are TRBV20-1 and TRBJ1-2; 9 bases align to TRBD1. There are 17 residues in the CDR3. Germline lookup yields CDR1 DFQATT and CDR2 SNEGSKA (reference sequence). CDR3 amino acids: CCAPNPNPGQGEYGYTF. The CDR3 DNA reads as TGCTGTGCTCCCAACCCGAATCCGGGACAGGGAGAGTATGGCTACACCTTC.

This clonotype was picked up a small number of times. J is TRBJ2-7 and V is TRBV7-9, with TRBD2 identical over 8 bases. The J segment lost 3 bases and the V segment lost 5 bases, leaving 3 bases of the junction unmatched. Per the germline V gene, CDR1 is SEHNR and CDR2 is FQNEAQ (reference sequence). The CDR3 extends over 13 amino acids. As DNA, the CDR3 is TGTGCCAGCAGCGACGGGACTAGCTACGAGCAGTACTTC. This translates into CASSDGTSYEQYF.

CDR3 amino acids: CAWSVLGWERPNTGELFF. CDR3 coding DNA: TGTGCCTGGAGTGTACTGGGGTGGGAGCGCCCGAACACCGGGGAGCTGTTTTTT. This chain links TRBV30 with TRBJ2-2; TRBD2 might be the D (5 bases). This CDR3 is built from 18 residues. Trimming removed 0 bases from V and 0 bases from J, with 17 bases in between. Germline loops: CDR1 GTSNPN, CDR2 SVGIG (reference sequence).

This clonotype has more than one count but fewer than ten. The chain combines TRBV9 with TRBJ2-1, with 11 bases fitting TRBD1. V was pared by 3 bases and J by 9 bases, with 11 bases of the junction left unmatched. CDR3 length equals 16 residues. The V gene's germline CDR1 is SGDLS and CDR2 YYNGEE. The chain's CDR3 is CASSASPGQGVGEQFF. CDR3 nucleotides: TGTGCCAGCAGCGCGTCACCGGGACAGGGGGTCGGTGAGCAGTTCTTC.

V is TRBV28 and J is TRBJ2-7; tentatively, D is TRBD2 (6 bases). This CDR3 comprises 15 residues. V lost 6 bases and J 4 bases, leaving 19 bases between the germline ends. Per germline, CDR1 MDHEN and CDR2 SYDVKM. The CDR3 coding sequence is TGTGCCAGCAGCGCGGGGACTTTACAATCGTACGAGCAGTACTTC. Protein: CASSAGTLQSYEQYF. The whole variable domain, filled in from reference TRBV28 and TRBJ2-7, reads DVKVTQSSRYLVKRTGEKVFLECVQDMDHENMFWYRQDPGLGLRLIYFSYDVKMKEKGDIPEGYSVSREKKERFSLILESASTNQTSMYLCASSAGTLQSYEQYFGPGTRLTVT.

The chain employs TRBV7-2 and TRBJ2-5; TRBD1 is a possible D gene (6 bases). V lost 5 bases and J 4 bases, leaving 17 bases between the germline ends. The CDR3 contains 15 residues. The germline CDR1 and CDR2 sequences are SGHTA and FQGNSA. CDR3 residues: CASSPQVQGGETQYF. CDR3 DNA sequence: TGTGCCAGCAGCCCACAGGTACAGGGTGGAGAGACCCAGTACTTC.

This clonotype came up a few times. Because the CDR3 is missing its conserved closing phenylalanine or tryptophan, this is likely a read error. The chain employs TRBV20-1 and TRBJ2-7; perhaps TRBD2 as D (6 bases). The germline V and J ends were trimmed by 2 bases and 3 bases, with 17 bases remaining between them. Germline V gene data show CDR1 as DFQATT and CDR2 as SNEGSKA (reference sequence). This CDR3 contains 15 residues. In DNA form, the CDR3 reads TGCAGTGCTAGATCCGGACGAGCGGGCGGCTACGAGCAGTACTGC. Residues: CSARSGRAGGYEQYC.

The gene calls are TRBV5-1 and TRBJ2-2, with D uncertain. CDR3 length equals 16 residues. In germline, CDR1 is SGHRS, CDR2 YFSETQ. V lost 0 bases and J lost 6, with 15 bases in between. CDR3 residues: CASSLEKASGPGELFF. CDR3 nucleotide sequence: TGCGCCAGCAGCTTGGAAAAGGCCTCGGGCCCCGGGGAGCTGTTTTTT.

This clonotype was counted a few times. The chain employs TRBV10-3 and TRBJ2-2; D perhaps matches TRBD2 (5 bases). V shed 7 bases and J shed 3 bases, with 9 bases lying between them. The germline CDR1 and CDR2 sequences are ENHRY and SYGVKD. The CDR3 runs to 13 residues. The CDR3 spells CAIKPGDTGELFF. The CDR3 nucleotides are TGTGCCATCAAACCCGGGGACACCGGGGAGCTGTTTTTT.

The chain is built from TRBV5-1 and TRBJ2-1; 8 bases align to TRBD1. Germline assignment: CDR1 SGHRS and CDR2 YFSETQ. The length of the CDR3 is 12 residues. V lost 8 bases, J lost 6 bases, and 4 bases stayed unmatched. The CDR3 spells CASQTGANEQFF. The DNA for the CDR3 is TGCGCCAGTCAGACAGGGGCCAATGAGCAGTTCTTC.

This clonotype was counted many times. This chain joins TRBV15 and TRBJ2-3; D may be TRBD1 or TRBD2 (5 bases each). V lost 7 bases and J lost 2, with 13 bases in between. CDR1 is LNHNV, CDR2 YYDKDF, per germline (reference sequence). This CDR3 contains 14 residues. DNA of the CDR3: TGTGCCACCAACCATCGGGGCCACACAGATACGCAGTATTTT. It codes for CATNHRGHTDTQYF.

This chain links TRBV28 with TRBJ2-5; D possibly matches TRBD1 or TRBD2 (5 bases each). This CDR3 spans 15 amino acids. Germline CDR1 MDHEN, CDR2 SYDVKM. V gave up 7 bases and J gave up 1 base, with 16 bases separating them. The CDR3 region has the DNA TGTGCCAGCACCCCGGGGACGGGGCTCCAAGAGACCCAGTACTTC. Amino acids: CASTPGTGLQETQYF.

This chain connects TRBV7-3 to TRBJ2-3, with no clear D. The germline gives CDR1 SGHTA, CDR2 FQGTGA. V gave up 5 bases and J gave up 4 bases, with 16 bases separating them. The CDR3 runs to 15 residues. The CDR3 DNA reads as TGTGCCAGCAGCCGCGGATCGGCGATGGCAGATACGCAGTATTTT. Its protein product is CASSRGSAMADTQYF.

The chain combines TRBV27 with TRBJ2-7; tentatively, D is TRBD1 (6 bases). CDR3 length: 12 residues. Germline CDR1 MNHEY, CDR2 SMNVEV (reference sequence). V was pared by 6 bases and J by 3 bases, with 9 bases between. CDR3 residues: CASRDRNYEQYF. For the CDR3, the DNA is TGTGCCAGCAGAGACAGGAACTACGAGCAGTACTTC.

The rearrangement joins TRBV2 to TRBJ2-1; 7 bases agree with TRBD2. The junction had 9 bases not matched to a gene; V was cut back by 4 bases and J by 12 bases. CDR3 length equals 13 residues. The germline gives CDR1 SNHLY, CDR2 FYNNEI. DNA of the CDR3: TGTGCCAGCAGTGTTGGGGGGGGGATAGGGCAGTTCTTC. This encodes CASSVGGGIGQFF.

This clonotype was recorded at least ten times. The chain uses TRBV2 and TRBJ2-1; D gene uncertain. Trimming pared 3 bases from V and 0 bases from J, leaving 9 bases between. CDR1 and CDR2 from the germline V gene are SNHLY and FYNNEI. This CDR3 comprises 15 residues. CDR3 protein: CASSDDGHSYNEQFF. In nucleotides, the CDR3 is TGTGCCAGCAGTGATGACGGGCACTCCTACAATGAGCAGTTCTTC. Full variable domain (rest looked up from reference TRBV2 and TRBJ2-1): EPEVTQTPSHQVTQMGQEVILRCVPISNHLYFYWYRQILGQKVEFLVSFYNNEISEKSEIFDDQFSVERPDGSNFTLKIRSTKLEDSAMYFCASSDDGHSYNEQFFGPGTRLTVL.

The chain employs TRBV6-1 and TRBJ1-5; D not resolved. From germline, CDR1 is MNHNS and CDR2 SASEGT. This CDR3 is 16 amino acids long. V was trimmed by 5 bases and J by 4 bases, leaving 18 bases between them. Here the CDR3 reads CASSPTGPLGNQPQHF. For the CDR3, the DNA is TGTGCCAGCAGTCCTACCGGGCCCCTTGGGAATCAGCCCCAGCATTTT.

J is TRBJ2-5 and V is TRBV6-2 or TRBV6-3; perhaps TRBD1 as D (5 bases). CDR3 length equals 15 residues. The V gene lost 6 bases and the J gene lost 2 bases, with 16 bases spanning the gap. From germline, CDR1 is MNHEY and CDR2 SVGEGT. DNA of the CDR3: TGTGCCAGCAGCCCACGAGTGGACACACAAGAGACCCAGTACTTC. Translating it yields CASSPRVDTQETQYF.